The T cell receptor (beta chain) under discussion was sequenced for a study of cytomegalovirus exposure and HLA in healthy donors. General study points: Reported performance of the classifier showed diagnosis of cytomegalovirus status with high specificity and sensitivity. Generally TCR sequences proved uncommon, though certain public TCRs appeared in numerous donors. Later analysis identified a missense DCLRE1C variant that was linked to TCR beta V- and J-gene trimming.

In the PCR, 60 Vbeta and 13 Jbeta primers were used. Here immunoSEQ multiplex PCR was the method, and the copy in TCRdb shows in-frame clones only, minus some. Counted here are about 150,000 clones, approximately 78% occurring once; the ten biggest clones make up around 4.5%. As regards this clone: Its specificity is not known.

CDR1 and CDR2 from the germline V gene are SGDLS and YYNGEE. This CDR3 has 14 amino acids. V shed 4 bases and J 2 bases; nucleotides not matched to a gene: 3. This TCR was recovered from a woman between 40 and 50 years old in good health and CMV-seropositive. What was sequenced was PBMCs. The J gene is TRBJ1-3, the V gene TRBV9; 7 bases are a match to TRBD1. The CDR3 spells CASSPGQTGNTIYF. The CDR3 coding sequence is TGTGCCAGCAGCCCGGGACAGACTGGAAACACCATATATTTT.